This T cell receptor beta chain appears in the sequencing data of a study of OX40 agonist ivuxolimab in advanced cancers. Only in-frame clones appear in the TCRdb table, and some are missing; sequencing was by immunoSEQ multiplex PCR. The sample consists of 65,000 to 95,000 clones, 89% of them appearing once. Trimming at V came to 5 bases and at J to 7 bases, leaving 6 bases not matched to a gene. Germline loops: CDR1 LNHDA, CDR2 SQIVND (reference sequence). The CDR3 is 14 amino acids. This clonotype was sampled from an adult with an advanced solid tumor such as melanoma, head and neck, liver or kidney cancer. J is TRBJ1-5 and V is TRBV19; 9 positions match TRBD1. The specimen comprised CD4+ or CD8+ T cells sorted from blood, sampled in a trial of the OX40 agonist ivuxolimab. The CDR3 nucleotides are TGTGCCAGTAGTTCCGGGACAGGGTGGCAGCCCCAGCATTTT. This gives the protein CASSSGTGWQPQHF.